This TCR beta chain was identified in a study of blood T cell repertoires in COVID-19 (dated by TCRdb to the early 2020s). The study in broad terms: Samples covering the acute and convalescent phases of COVID-19 were provided by collaborators in the United States, Italy and Spain. The material from the prospective study consisted of cDNA or gDNA derived from T cells, B-cell-depleted T cells, or PBMCs. The dataset comprised deeply sampled blood TCRbeta repertoires from subjects exposed to, actively infected with, or recovered from COVID-19. A freely available public database, intended as a resource for researchers studying the immune response to SARS-CoV-2, is where the repertoires were released. The samples were drawn from two sources: the first 160 participants of the ongoing ImmuneRACE study, and 950 to 1,500 subjects contributed by 6 global collaborators. Nearly every sample came with metadata listing a de-identified subject ID, COVID-19 status, age in years and sex. HLA class I and class II types, where available, came from metadata supplied by the sample provider rather than from assay-based typing. Summary of the overall study and its limitations: The quantity of clinical and demographic metadata differed by source and by participant and was supplied without curation.

About this clone itself: This clone's antigen is unknown. The input lacks base qualities; no much larger clone sits a single base away.

TCRbeta CDR3 regions were amplified from genomic DNA using the immunoSEQ Assay, a bias-controlled multiplex PCR. The study's own analysis went as follows. The number of nucleated cells in each sample was estimated by amplification of reference gene primers within the assay. To quantify the absolute abundance of each unique TCRbeta CDR3 rearrangement, sequence reads were collapsed and filtered. For each sample, productive Simpson clonality was calculated as the square root of Simpson's diversity index across productive rearrangements. The table comes from immuneACCESS by way of TCRdb, which keeps in-frame sequences with V and J called. Part of the clones is missing from these tables; in studies checked, under half for an unresolved V gene and the rest for unknown reasons. V and J calls and clone size are those listed in that table; D and trimming were worked out from the DNA. In all, the sample holds a few hundred thousand clones, and 80% to 90% of those were seen once. The top ten constitute 1% of the sample.

Spanning cysteine to phenylalanine, the CDR3 consists of 15 amino acids. The entry retains the CDR3 DNA only, 45 bases that are in frame from base 1. Trimming takes 3 bases off V and 2 bases off J; junction bases not matched to a gene: 2. CDR1 and CDR2 were assigned from the germline V gene (reference sequence) as LNHDA and SQIVND. In the prospective study, participants were 18 to 89 years old, resided in about two dozen geographic areas of the United States, and were enrolled through a virtual design. In the prospective study, cohorts were assigned on the basis of participant-reported clinical history obtained from a screening survey and a study questionnaire. Recovered participants in ImmuneRACE Cohort 3 were defined by two consecutive negative NP/OP PCR tests, clearance by a healthcare professional, or resolution of symptoms. In the prospective study, mobile phlebotomists collected whole blood, serum and a nasopharyngeal or oropharyngeal swab from each participant. Participants in the prospective study had the option to provide additional blood draws and questionnaires over a roughly two-month period. Before DNA extraction, blood samples from the prospective study were shipped at room temperature or frozen.

The sequence was collected from a man between 18 and 35 years old who had recovered from COVID-19. The sequence joins TRBV19 to TRBJ1-5, with 9 middle bases fitting TRBD1. Sequencing was carried out using PBMCs or T cells enriched from blood (not recorded which). At the DNA level, the sequence is TGTGCCAGTAGTATCTGGGACAGGGGCAATCAGCCCCAGCATTTT. The resulting protein is CASSIWDRGNQPQHF.